This T cell receptor beta chain originates from a study of radiation and T cells in renal cell carcinoma. Regarding the study as a whole: Irradiated tumors held more dominant CDR3 motifs than control tumors. Tumor samples were small regions of around 0.91 g.

Treatment in this sample: 15 Gy SBRT to primary tumor, nephrectomy 4 weeks later. The germline V gene encodes CDR1 SGHTA and CDR2 FQGTGA. The CDR3 covers 17 residues. Trimming shortened V by 3 bases and J by 1 base, and 16 bases separated the two germline ends. Sequenced by immunoSEQ multiplex PCR; TCRdb stores in-frame clones only, minus some. The data contain approximately 21,000 clones, around 49% of them singletons. This clone was found a few times. Its cognate antigen is unknown. The receptor's source is a woman in her 50s with renal cell carcinoma. J is TRBJ2-1 and V is TRBV7-3; D possibly uses TRBD1 or TRBD2 (7 bases each). The specimen comprised tumor tissue, sampled from a patient whose treatment included radiotherapy and nephrectomy. The CDR3 DNA sequence: TGTGCCAGCAGCTTCTTTGGGGGGGACAGTTCCTACAATGAGCAGTTCTTC. The encoded protein is CASSFFGGDSSYNEQFF. Filled out from reference TRBV7-3 and TRBJ2-1, the complete variable domain reads GAGVSQTPSNKVTEKGKYVELRCDPISGHTALYWYRQSLGQGPEFLIYFQGTGAADDSGLPNDRFFAVRPEGSVSTLKIQRTERGDSAVYLCASSFFGGDSSYNEQFFGPGTRLTVL.